This is a list of T cell receptor beta chains from one sample in a study of human T cells and chemical hapten exposure. One entry per CDR3 protein results from TCRdb running MiXCR on the RACE reads. The sample records about 250,000 distinct CDR3 sequences, 7.7% being singletons. The specimen was whole blood, collected in connection with sensitization to the hapten diphenylcyclopropenone (DPC). Receptors originate from a young man with alopecia areata. Some clones in this sample may be carry-over from other donors' samples. Both conserved end residues are part of each CDR3. A D gene is named only where the DNA matches it firmly. Rows may omit the clone size; those that give it use once, few, many or a size class.

j_gene | abundance | d_gene | v_gene | CDR3aa | CDR3nt
TRBJ1-2 | few | TRBD1 | TRBV12-3/TRBV12-4 | CASSFDRDRAAGYTF | TGTGCCAGCAGTTTCGATAGGGACAGGGCAGCTGGCTACACCTTC
TRBJ2-2 | many | NA | TRBV7-3 | CASSQTVRDTGELFF | TGTGCCAGCAGCCAGACAGTGCGAGACACCGGGGAGCTGTTTTTT
TRBJ2-7 | NA | TRBD1 | TRBV6-2/TRBV6-3 | CASSQQGPSYEQYF | TGTGCCAGCAGTCAACAGGGGCCGTCCTACGAGCAGTACTTC
TRBJ2-5 | NA | NA | TRBV7-2 | CASSTPGTYYQETQYF | TGTGCCAGCAGCACGCCCGGGACATACTATCAAGAGACCCAGTACTTC
TRBJ2-5 | many | NA | TRBV29-1 | CSVGTAPREAQYF | TGCAGCGTTGGGACCGCCCCCAGGGAGGCCCAGTACTTC
TRBJ1-1 | many | TRBD1 | TRBV10-3 | CAIRDQPGQQNTEAFF | TGTGCCATCAGAGATCAACCGGGACAGCAGAACACTGAAGCTTTCTTT
TRBJ1-5 | few | NA | TRBV7-3 | CASSLAGQDRNQPQHF | TGTGCCAGCAGCTTGGCAGGGCAGGACCGTAATCAGCCCCAGCATTTT
TRBJ2-3 | NA | TRBD2 | TRBV11-1 | CASSPVAGGLVDTQYF | TGTGCCAGCAGCCCGGTAGCGGGGGGGCTCGTAGATACGCAGTATTTT
TRBJ1-4 | NA | TRBD1 | TRBV6-5 | CASSTGQGEGFEKLFF | TGTGCCAGCAGCACCGGACAGGGCGAGGGATTCGAAAAACTGTTTTTT
TRBJ2-2 | many | NA | TRBV4-1 | CASSHGAGANTGELFF | TGCGCCAGCAGCCATGGGGCCGGGGCGAACACCGGGGAGCTGTTTTTT
TRBJ1-2 | NA | NA | TRBV28 | CASNRQVGGYTF | TGTGCCAGCAATAGACAGGTGGGCGGCTACACCTTC
TRBJ2-1 | NA | NA | TRBV11-2 | CASSLSGYNEQFF | TGTGCCAGCAGCTTATCCGGGTACAATGAGCAGTTCTTC
TRBJ1-1 | NA | NA | TRBV6-5 | CASSYSGAGRDEAFF | TGTGCCAGCAGTTACTCAGGAGCAGGGCGGGATGAAGCTTTCTTT
TRBJ2-2 | few | NA | TRBV7-9 | CASSFLPDSGELFF | TGTGCCAGCAGCTTTTTGCCAGATTCCGGGGAGCTGTTTTTT
TRBJ2-1 | NA | TRBD2 | TRBV24-1 | CATSERGEQFF | TGTGCCACCAGTGAGCGGGGGGAGCAGTTCTTC
TRBJ2-3 | NA | NA | TRBV12-3/TRBV12-4 | CASSRGGPSTDTQYF | TGTGCCAGCAGTCGCGGGGGCCCCAGCACAGATACGCAGTATTTT
TRBJ2-5 | few | NA | TRBV29-1 | CSVAEGVSTQYF | TGCAGCGTTGCGGAGGGCGTCTCGACCCAGTACTTC
TRBJ2-3 | NA | NA | TRBV6-5 | CASSFLSWDTQYF | TGTGCCAGCAGTTTTCTGTCGTGGGATACGCAGTATTTT
TRBJ1-3 | few | TRBD1 | TRBV28 | CASSVLTGAGNTIYF | TGTGCCAGCAGTGTCCTGACAGGGGCTGGAAACACCATATATTTT
TRBJ2-6 | few | TRBD2 | TRBV6-5 | CASRGLDSGANVLTF | TGTGCCAGCAGGGGACTAGATTCTGGGGCCAACGTCCTGACTTTC
TRBJ2-3 | many | TRBD2 | TRBV7-2 | CASSPRGGGGHTQYF | TGTGCCAGCAGCCCCCGGGGGGGCGGGGGGCATACGCAGTATTTT
TRBJ2-7 | many | TRBD1 | TRBV4-1 | CASSQRTGSYEQYF | TGCGCCAGCAGCCAGAGGACAGGCTCCTACGAGCAGTACTTC
TRBJ2-1 | few | NA | TRBV18 | CASSPLQVSYNEQFF | TGTGCCAGCTCACCATTGCAGGTCTCCTACAATGAGCAGTTCTTC
TRBJ2-3 | NA | NA | TRBV5-5 | CASQPDPGLVDTQYF | TGTGCCTCCCAGCCGGATCCAGGGTTGGTGGATACGCAGTATTTT
TRBJ2-7 | few | TRBD2 | TRBV12-3/TRBV12-4 | CASSSSGGYEQYF | TGTGCCAGCAGTTCGTCGGGGGGCTACGAGCAGTACTTC
TRBJ2-1 | few | NA | TRBV4-3 | CASSQDSGPFHPSYNEQFF | TGCGCCAGCAGCCAAGATTCGGGGCCGTTCCACCCATCCTACAATGAGCAGTTCTTC
TRBJ1-1 | NA | TRBD1 | TRBV27 | CASSYLNRGHGEAFF | TGTGCCAGCAGTTATCTGAACAGGGGGCACGGTGAAGCTTTCTTT
TRBJ1-1 | few | NA | TRBV6-6 | CATRGRGIMNTEAFF | TGTGCCACCCGGGGCAGGGGTATTATGAACACTGAAGCTTTCTTT
TRBJ2-4 | NA | NA | TRBV3-1 | CASSQGPGPHIQYF | TGTGCCAGCAGCCAAGGCCCCGGGCCACACATTCAGTACTTC
TRBJ2-1 | NA | TRBD2 | TRBV14 | CASTTSGDSSYNEQFF | TGTGCCAGCACCACTAGCGGGGATAGCTCCTACAATGAGCAGTTCTTC
TRBJ2-5 | few | TRBD2 | TRBV4-3 | CASSQEPRLAGGETQYF | TGCGCCAGCAGCCAAGAACCCCGACTAGCGGGGGGAGAGACCCAGTACTTC
TRBJ2-5 | few | NA | TRBV3-1 | CASSPRGSKTQYF | TGTGCCAGCAGCCCGAGAGGTTCCAAGACCCAGTACTTC